This T cell receptor beta chain comes out of a study of regulatory T cells in long-lasting Graves disease. According to the study, TCR beta libraries were built with iRepertoire HTBI primers and CDR3-region Arm-PCR. In TCRdb, the multiplex PCR reads were re-called with MiXCR into one record per CDR3 protein. The table records 420,000 or so distinct CDR3 sequences, around 15% of them present only once. This clonotype was detected ten times or more. Its target is not known. The CDR3 contains 16 residues. Trimming cost V 6 bases and J 6 bases; bases outside gene matches: 12. Germline assignment: CDR1 MNHNS and CDR2 SASEGT. Study-level findings and limits: Persistent Graves' patients had lower TCR diversity than newly diagnosed ones.

Time point of the sample: newly diagnosed GD, antithyroid drugs for less than 3 months. From PBMCs, RNA was extracted and then used to make the TCR library. The same specimen was also included in a second study, on T cells in Graves' hyperthyroidism and ophthalmopathy. That paper adds: Carried out on the TCR CDR3, a first-round RT-PCR used the HTBI primer set.

The TCR was taken from a woman aged 18-29 years with Graves disease. Here the sequenced sample was peripheral blood mononuclear cells (PBMCs), taken at new diagnosis, from a patient treated with antithyroid drugs. The chain carries TRBV6-1 and TRBJ2-1; 9 bases fit TRBD2. CDR3 sequence: CASREHSGSTVNEQFF. Written as DNA, the CDR3 is TGTGCCAGCAGAGAACATAGCGGGAGTACGGTCAATGAGCAGTTCTTC.